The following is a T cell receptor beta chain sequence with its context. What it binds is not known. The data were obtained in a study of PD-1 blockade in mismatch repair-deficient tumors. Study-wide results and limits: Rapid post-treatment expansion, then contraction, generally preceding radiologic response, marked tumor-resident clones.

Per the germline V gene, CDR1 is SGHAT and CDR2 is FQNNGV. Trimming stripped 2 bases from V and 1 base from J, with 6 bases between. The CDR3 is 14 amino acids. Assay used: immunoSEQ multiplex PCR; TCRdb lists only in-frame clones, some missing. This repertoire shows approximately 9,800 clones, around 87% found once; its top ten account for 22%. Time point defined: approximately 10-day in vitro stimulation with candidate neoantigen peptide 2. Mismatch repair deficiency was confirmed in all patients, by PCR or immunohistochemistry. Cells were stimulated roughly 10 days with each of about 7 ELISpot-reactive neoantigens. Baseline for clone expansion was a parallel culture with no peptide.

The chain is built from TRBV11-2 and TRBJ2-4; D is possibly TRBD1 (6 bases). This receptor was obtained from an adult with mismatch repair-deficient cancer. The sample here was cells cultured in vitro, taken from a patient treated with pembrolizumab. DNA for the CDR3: TGTGCCAGCAGCTTACAGGGGGCCAAAAACATTCAGTACTTC. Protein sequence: CASSLQGAKNIQYF.